These 12 T cell receptor beta chains came from one sample sequenced in a study of blood T cell repertoires in COVID-19 (dated by TCRdb to about 2020). Library method: the immunoSEQ multiplex PCR assay. This is the immuneACCESS table as TCRdb keeps it, with only in-frame sequences that have V and J called. A part of the clones is gone; compared with another copy, unresolved V genes explain less than half, and the rest is unexplained. The sample table records about 80,000 clones; roughly 80% of these occur just once. Of the sample, 15% to 20% falls within the top ten clones. Input material: peripheral blood. The receptor source for this set is a man older than 75 with active or convalescent COVID-19.

The chain recombines TRBV4-1 with TRBJ2-1, with TRBD2 matching 13 bases. V shed 5 bases and J 3 bases; nucleotides not matched to a gene: 1. Germline V CDR1 and CDR2: MGHRA, YSYEKL. CDR3 length equals 15 residues. The CDR3 region is CASSTSGGDYNEQFF. The CDR3 nucleotides read TGCGCCAGCAGCACTAGCGGGGGGGACTACAATGAGCAGTTCTTC.

The J gene is TRBJ2-1, the V gene TRBV19, with 8 bases that match TRBD1. The V segment lost 9 bases and the J segment 6 bases; nucleotides outside the gene matches: 4. This CDR3 is 12 amino acids long. Germline CDR1 and CDR2: LNHDA and SQIVND (reference sequence). This CDR3 reads CASGQGFNEQFF. The CDR3 nucleotides read TGTGCCAGCGGACAGGGCTTCAATGAGCAGTTCTTC.

The chain links TRBV4-1 to TRBJ1-6; D not resolved. The V gene lost 1 base and the J gene lost 9 bases, with 13 bases spanning the gap. CDR1 MGHRA and CDR2 YSYEKL come from the germline V gene. There are 15 residues in the CDR3. The CDR3 reads CASSQALNSRSPLHF. Written as DNA, the CDR3 is TGCGCCAGCAGCCAAGCGTTAAATAGTCGTTCACCCCTCCACTTT.

The V gene is TRBV2, the J gene TRBJ2-7, with 9 positions matching TRBD2. From germline, CDR1 is SNHLY and CDR2 FYNNEI. The CDR3 totals 15 residues. With V trimmed by 4 bases and J by 6 bases, 10 bases remained unmatched. CDR3 region: CASSVSREGAGEQYV. The CDR3, as DNA: TGTGCCAGCAGTGTTTCGCGGGAGGGTGCGGGCGAGCAGTACGTC.

The chain carries TRBV18 and TRBJ2-7, with 9 bases fitting TRBD1. Germline loops: CDR1 KGHSH, CDR2 LQKENI. This CDR3 is 13 amino acids long. The ends lost 6 bases at V and 5 bases at J; junction bases unmatched: 5. The DNA of the CDR3 is TGTGCCAGCTCTCTCTGGACAGGGGACGAGCAGTACGTC. Its translation: CASSLWTGDEQYV.

This rearrangement joins TRBV2 to TRBJ1-5; 7 bases fit TRBD1. V was clipped by 8 bases and J by 3 bases; unmatched bases: 7. The V gene's germline CDR1 is SNHLY and CDR2 FYNNEI. CDR3 length equals 14 residues. The CDR3 sequence is CASAPGTANQPQHF. The CDR3, as DNA: TGTGCCAGCGCACCCGGGACAGCCAATCAGCCCCAGCATTTT. Filled out from reference TRBV2 and TRBJ1-5, the complete variable domain reads EPEVTQTPSHQVTQMGQEVILRCVPISNHLYFYWYRQILGQKVEFLVSFYNNEISEKSEIFDDQFSVERPDGSNFTLKIRSTKLEDSAMYFCASAPGTANQPQHFGDGTRLSIL.

This clone was seen a single time. The V call is TRBV19, the J call TRBJ1-2, with 8 bases identical to TRBD1. V was pared by 1 base and J by 0 bases, with 4 bases of the junction left unmatched. This CDR3 has 16 amino acids. The germline V gene has CDR1 LNHDA and CDR2 SQIVND (reference sequence). The CDR3 DNA sequence: TGTGCCAGTAGTATAGTAGGACAGGGCCCTAACTATGGCTACACCTTC. Translating gives CASSIVGQGPNYGYTF.

This chain uses TRBV2 with TRBJ1-4; 7 bases align to TRBD1. The CDR3 is 14 residues long. Unmatched junction bases numbered 8, after V lost 9 bases and J lost 4 bases. Per germline, CDR1 SNHLY and CDR2 FYNNEI. The CDR3 DNA is TGTGCCAGTACAGGGACAGTTTTTAATGAAAAACTGTTTTTT. Its translation: CASTGTVFNEKLFF.

The V call is TRBV6-1, the J call TRBJ2-7, with D hard to call. Germline loops: CDR1 MNHNS, CDR2 SASEGT. V lost 4 bases, J lost 0 bases, and 16 bases lay in between. This CDR3 contains 16 residues. The CDR3 is CASSVSARLRSYEQYV. In DNA form, the CDR3 reads TGTGCCAGCAGTGTTTCGGCTAGACTCCGCTCCTACGAGCAGTACGTC.

The chain combines TRBV5-6 with TRBJ2-3; TRBD2 matches 12 bases. CDR1 and CDR2 (germline): SGHDT, YYEEEE. With 3 bases clipped from V and 2 bases from J, the junction kept 7 bases outside the gene matches. CDR3 size: 17 residues. CDR3 sequence: CASSSRLAGAYTDTQYF. The CDR3 DNA sequence: TGTGCCAGCAGCTCAAGACTAGCGGGGGCCTACACAGATACGCAGTATTTT.

This clone was counted once. The chain combines TRBV7-2 with TRBJ2-3, with D possibly matching TRBD2 (6 bases). This CDR3 region has 15 residues. Deletions cut 2 bases from V and 1 base from J, with 10 bases between. CDR1 is SGHTA, CDR2 FQGNSA, per germline. For the CDR3, the DNA is TGTGCCAGCAGCTTAACGGCTAGCGGCACAGATACGCAGTATTTT. Residues: CASSLTASGTDTQYF.

The genes are TRBV5-8 and TRBJ2-1; 8 bases are shared with TRBD2. Germline V gives CDR1 SGHTS, CDR2 YDEGEE. The CDR3 loop spans 16 amino acids. The J segment lost 0 bases and the V segment lost 3 bases, leaving 5 bases of the junction unmatched. CDR3 in amino acids: CASSSQRGSSYNEQFF. The CDR3 DNA follows: TGTGCCAGCAGCTCCCAGCGGGGGAGCTCCTACAATGAGCAGTTCTTC.